Following are 32 T cell receptor beta chains from one sample sequenced in a study of T cell responses to AZD1222 COVID-19 vaccine (dated by TCRdb to 2020 to 2023). The time point label of this sample denotes: baseline before first vaccination. Library prep was done by the immunoSEQ multiplex PCR assay. Sourced from immuneACCESS, this table was stored by TCRdb with only in-frame sequences that have V and J called. A share of the clones is absent; for the studies checked, an unresolved V gene accounts for under half, and the remainder has no known explanation. The sample table records nearly 110,000 clones; around 91% of these occur just once. The ten top clones hold 20% to 25% of the sample. The source was peripheral blood, collected on day 0 of AZD1222 vaccination. Receptor source: an adult in good health.

The genes are TRBV4-3 and TRBJ1-5, with D unclear. The CDR3 contains 13 residues. Germline V gene data show CDR1 as LGHNA and CDR2 as YSLEER. The V gene lost 2 bases and the J gene lost 7 bases, with 9 bases spanning the gap. DNA for the CDR3: TGCGCCAGCAGCCAATCTAAAGAGCAGCCCCAGCATTTT. Its translation: CASSQSKEQPQHF.

The chain uses TRBV6-1 and TRBJ1-2; no clear D. Per germline, CDR1 MNHNS and CDR2 SASEGT. V lost 3 bases to trimming and J lost 0 bases, with 8 bases between them. The CDR3 is made up of 14 amino acids. The CDR3 protein is CASSETWANYGYTF. In DNA, the CDR3 is TGTGCCAGCAGTGAGACGTGGGCTAACTATGGCTACACCTTC.

This clone was observed once. This rearrangement joins TRBV7-9 to TRBJ2-1; D call uncertain. CDR3 length equals 13 residues. Trimming left V 2 bases short and J 2 bases short, with 4 bases between. From germline, CDR1 is SEHNR and CDR2 FQNEAQ (reference sequence). This chain's CDR3 is CASSLNTYNEQFF. The DNA of the CDR3 is TGTGCCAGCAGCTTAAACACCTACAATGAGCAGTTCTTC.

V gene TRBV19 combines with J gene TRBJ2-3; a possible D gene is TRBD1 (6 bases). Germline-derived CDR1 and CDR2 are LNHDA and SQIVND (reference sequence). CDR3 length equals 13 residues. The V end was cut by 5 bases, the J end by 3 bases, with 9 bases between. The CDR3 region is CASSYDRTDTQYF. The CDR3 nucleotides read TGTGCCAGTAGTTACGACAGGACAGATACGCAGTATTTT.

This rearrangement joins TRBV6-2 or TRBV6-3 to TRBJ2-2, with D uncertain. The germline gives CDR1 MNHEY, CDR2 SVGEGT. The CDR3 is 12 residues long. Trimming pared 1 base from V and 3 bases from J, leaving 0 bases between. The CDR3 sequence: CASSYYTGELFF. For the CDR3, the DNA is TGTGCCAGCAGTTACTACACCGGGGAGCTGTTTTTT.

This chain links TRBV11-2 with TRBJ2-7; D gene uncertain. Trimming removed 2 bases at V and 6 bases at J, with 14 bases between. The CDR3 sequence is 14 residues long. CDR1 is SGHAT, CDR2 FQNNGV, per germline. CDR3 sequence (DNA): TGTGCCAGCAGCTTAAGGGTGAGACGTTCCGAGCAGTACTTC. This sequence encodes CASSLRVRRSEQYF.

The rearrangement uses TRBV4-3 and TRBJ2-7, with D possibly called TRBD1 or TRBD2 (6 bases each). The germline CDR1 and CDR2 sequences are LGHNA and YSLEER. The V gene lost 1 base and the J gene lost 6 bases, with 13 bases spanning the gap. There are 14 residues in the CDR3. This CDR3 reads CASSQVVGGSEQYF. The CDR3 DNA is TGCGCCAGCAGCCAAGTCGTGGGGGGCTCCGAGCAGTACTTC.

The chain carries TRBV7-9 and TRBJ2-7, with 9 bases matching TRBD1. The CDR3 covers 16 residues. The germline V gene encodes CDR1 SEHNR and CDR2 FQNEAQ (reference sequence). Trimming at V came to 1 base and at J to 6 bases, leaving 10 bases not matched to a gene. CDR3 amino acids: CASSLVGPGQGGEQYF. CDR3 DNA: TGTGCCAGCAGCTTAGTAGGGCCGGGACAGGGTGGCGAGCAGTACTTC.

The gene calls are TRBV7-2 and TRBJ1-3, with no clear D. The CDR3 runs to 15 residues. With 1 base removed from V and 2 bases from J, the gap between germline ends came to 9 bases. In germline, CDR1 is SGHTA, CDR2 FQGNSA. The CDR3 DNA reads as TGTGCCAGCAGCTTAGAGGGTAGTGCTGGAAACACCATATATTTT. It encodes CASSLEGSAGNTIYF.

This clone was recorded only once. This rearrangement joins TRBV5-1 to TRBJ1-6; D remains ambiguous. This CDR3 contains 15 residues. CDR1 is SGHRS and CDR2 is YFSETQ in the germline V gene. Trimming left V 0 bases short and J 7 bases short, with 11 bases between. The CDR3 nucleotides read TGCGCCAGCAGCTTGGAAGGCCTAGGGAATTCACCCCTCCACTTT. Amino acids: CASSLEGLGNSPLHF.

This chain uses TRBV6-5 with TRBJ2-5, with D perhaps matching TRBD1 (5 bases). CDR1 MNHEY and CDR2 SVGAGI come from the germline V gene. The V and J ends lost 2 bases and 5 bases respectively, with 18 bases between them. The CDR3 covers 16 residues. CDR3 amino acids: CASSYGVLNPGETQYF. The CDR3 DNA is TGTGCCAGCAGTTACGGGGTTTTGAATCCAGGGGAGACCCAGTACTTC.

V and J are TRBV7-6 and TRBJ2-5; 8 bases align to TRBD2. The V segment lost 0 bases and the J segment 2 bases; nucleotides outside the gene matches: 8. CDR3 length equals 17 residues. From germline, CDR1 is SGHVS and CDR2 FNYEAQ. The CDR3 here is CASSLARRGGGQETQYF. DNA for the CDR3: TGTGCCAGCAGCTTAGCCCGACGGGGGGGCGGACAAGAGACCCAGTACTTC.

In DNA, the CDR3 is TGTGCCAGTAGTGTAAGATTGCCGGGACCGGAGGCTTATAGCAATCAGCCCCAGCATTTT. Encoded protein: CASSVRLPGPEAYSNQPQHF. The chain combines TRBV19 with TRBJ1-5, with D perhaps TRBD1 (5 bases). Trimming shortened V by 5 bases and J by 0 bases, and 26 bases separated the two germline ends. The CDR3 covers 20 residues. Germline CDR1 reads LNHDA; CDR2 reads SQIVND (reference sequence).

V and J are TRBV6-5 and TRBJ1-6, with 7 bases that match TRBD1. V lost 6 bases to trimming and J lost 12 bases; unmatched junction nucleotides: 5. Per the germline V gene, CDR1 is MNHEY and CDR2 is SVGAGI. CDR3 length equals 12 residues. The CDR3 is CASSFNRGPLHF. As DNA, the CDR3 is TGTGCCAGCAGCTTCAACAGGGGACCCCTCCACTTT.

The chain recombines TRBV6-5 with TRBJ1-1; TRBD1 is a possible D gene (5 bases). Germline CDR1 reads MNHEY; CDR2 reads SVGAGI. CDR3 length equals 14 residues. Deletions cut 10 bases from V and 7 bases from J, with 22 bases between. The CDR3 is CATLPGPPNGEAFF. In nucleotides, the CDR3 is TGTGCCACCTTACCGGGACCTCCGAACGGTGAAGCTTTCTTT.

The chain couples TRBV19 to TRBJ2-7, with D hard to call. There are 13 residues in the CDR3. CDR1 LNHDA and CDR2 SQIVND come from the germline V gene (reference sequence). Trimming stripped 1 base from V and 6 bases from J, with 10 bases between. CDR3 bases: TGTGCCAGTAGTATAGTTGCAGGTTCCGAGCAGTACTTC. Residues: CASSIVAGSEQYF.

V is TRBV18 and J is TRBJ1-1; TRBD1 matches 9 bases. CDR1 KGHSH and CDR2 LQKENI come from the germline V gene. The CDR3 covers 14 residues. Trimming took 3 bases from V and 3 from J; bases not matched to a gene: 2. CDR3 sequence reads: CASSPGQGYTEAFF. The CDR3 DNA reads TGTGCCAGCTCACCGGGACAGGGTTACACTGAAGCTTTCTTT. Supplemented by reference TRBV18 and TRBJ1-1, the full variable domain reads NAGVMQNPRHLVRRRGQEARLRCSPMKGHSHVYWYRQLPEEGLKFMVYLQKENIIDESGMPKERFSAEFPKEGPSILRIQQVVRGDSAAYFCASSPGQGYTEAFFGQGTRLTVV.

The V and J genes are TRBV4-3 and TRBJ2-1; TRBD1 is a possible D gene (6 bases). This CDR3 contains 15 residues. CDR1 is LGHNA, CDR2 YSLEER, per germline. V was clipped by 1 base and J by 5 bases, with 12 bases between them. The CDR3 DNA follows: TGCGCCAGCAGCCAAGGGGCAGGGGCCCACAATGAGCAGTTCTTC. This encodes CASSQGAGAHNEQFF.

In its sample, this clone was seen once. The chain links TRBV6-5 to TRBJ1-4, with 9 bases aligning to TRBD1. The trim removed 6 bases at V and 6 bases at J, leaving 8 bases unmatched. The CDR3 has 15 residues. From germline, CDR1 is MNHEY and CDR2 SVGAGI. The CDR3 loop reads CASRGRTGEDEKLFF. The CDR3 DNA sequence: TGTGCCAGCAGGGGCCGGACAGGGGAAGATGAAAAACTGTTTTTT.

CDR3 residues: CASSLGISRAETQYF. In nucleotides, the CDR3 is TGTGCCAGCAGCTTAGGTATTTCGAGAGCCGAGACCCAGTACTTC. The V and J genes are TRBV7-2 and TRBJ2-5; D unresolved. Germline V gene sequence: CDR1 SGHTA, CDR2 FQGNSA. CDR3 length equals 15 residues. V was shortened by 1 base and J by 5 bases, with 14 bases between the two germline ends.

The genes are TRBV19 and TRBJ1-3; weak D call: TRBD1 (6 bases). Germline CDR1 LNHDA, CDR2 SQIVND (reference sequence). This CDR3 has 17 amino acids. V was cut by 6 bases and J by 0 bases, with 18 bases left in between. CDR3 sequence: CASRHSLQGNSGNTIYF. The CDR3 DNA follows: TGTGCCAGTAGACATTCCCTTCAGGGGAACTCTGGAAACACCATATATTTT.

The V call is TRBV7-6, the J call TRBJ2-2; the match to TRBD1 covers 10 bases. CDR3 size: 17 residues. The germline gives CDR1 SGHVS, CDR2 FNYEAQ. V lost 4 bases to trimming and J lost 7 bases; unmatched junction nucleotides: 12. CDR3 in DNA: TGTGCCAGCAGCTCGTACGGACAGGGGGGTTCTCACGGGGAGCTGTTTTTT. This encodes CASSSYGQGGSHGELFF.

The rearrangement joins TRBV19 to TRBJ2-5; D is undetermined. The V and J ends lost 3 bases and 0 bases respectively, with 8 bases between them. CDR3 size: 14 residues. Germline V gene lookup returns CDR1 LNHDA and CDR2 SQIVND (reference sequence). The CDR3 here is CASSIAQYQETQYF. The CDR3 nucleotides read TGTGCCAGTAGTATTGCCCAGTACCAAGAGACCCAGTACTTC.

The genes are TRBV21-1 and TRBJ1-2; TRBD1 reflects the table's D call only, with no check against the DNA. TRBV21-1 counts as a pseudogene. The CDR3 spans 11 residues. CDR3 sequence: CASTGKYGYTF. The DNA for the CDR3 is TGTGCCAGCACAGGGAAGTATGGCTACACCTTC.

This clone was recorded once. The rearrangement uses TRBV5-1 and TRBJ2-1; the match to TRBD2 covers 7 bases. Per germline, CDR1 SGHRS and CDR2 YFSETQ. The CDR3 has 17 amino acids. Trimming at V came to 4 bases and at J to 0 bases, leaving 10 bases not matched to a gene. The chain's CDR3 is CASSPLAALNSYNEQFF. The CDR3 DNA sequence: TGCGCCAGCAGCCCTCTAGCGGCCCTTAACTCCTACAATGAGCAGTTCTTC.

The chain has TRBV4-2 and TRBJ1-2; D is possibly TRBD1 (6 bases). This CDR3 region has 12 residues. Germline CDR1 LGHNA, CDR2 YNFKEQ. V lost 3 bases and J lost 8, with 10 bases in between. The CDR3 spells CASSHTGSGYTF. CDR3 DNA: TGTGCCAGCAGCCACACAGGGTCGGGCTACACCTTC.

The chain recombines TRBV19 with TRBJ2-7; D assignment may be TRBD1 or TRBD2 (5 bases each). The CDR3 loop spans 14 amino acids. Germline values: CDR1 LNHDA, CDR2 SQIVND (reference sequence). The ends were cut back, 7 bases at V and 2 bases at J, with 15 bases in the middle. The CDR3 DNA follows: TGTGCCAGTACCCCAAGGGACGGAGCCTACGAGCAGTACTTC. It specifies CASTPRDGAYEQYF.

V is TRBV10-3 and J is TRBJ1-1; D gene uncertain. CDR1 and CDR2 (germline): ENHRY, SYGVKD. Deletions cut 8 bases from V and 1 base from J, with 11 bases between. The CDR3 is made up of 13 amino acids. The CDR3 nucleotides read TGTGCCATCTCTGGCAGCCAGAACACTGAAGCTTTCTTT. Encoded protein: CAISGSQNTEAFF.

This clone turned up a few times. V usage is TRBV6-5 and J usage is TRBJ2-5; tentatively, D is TRBD1 or TRBD2 (6 bases each). The CDR3 contains 15 residues. V was cut by 6 bases and J by 1 base, with 15 bases left in between. CDR1 is MNHEY and CDR2 is SVGAGI in the germline V gene. In DNA, the CDR3 is TGTGCCAGCAGGGCCTCGTGGGGGGCCCAAGAGACCCAGTACTTC. Its protein is CASRASWGAQETQYF.

The chain employs TRBV6-1 and TRBJ1-2; D ambiguous. CDR1 and CDR2 from the germline V gene are MNHNS and SASEGT. Trimming removed 0 bases at V and 7 bases at J, with 12 bases between. The CDR3 is made up of 14 amino acids. The CDR3 DNA follows: TGTGCCAGCAGTGAAGCGGTGGGTTTGGCTGGCTACACCTTC. Amino acids: CASSEAVGLAGYTF.

The rearrangement links TRBV7-9 to TRBJ2-7; possibly TRBD1 for D (6 bases). There are 13 residues in the CDR3. Trimming shortened V by 5 bases and J by 3 bases, and 11 bases separated the two germline ends. Per the germline V gene, CDR1 is SEHNR and CDR2 is FQNEAQ (reference sequence). As DNA, the CDR3 is TGTGCCAGCAGCCCCGGACAGCTCTACGAGCAGTACTTC. Amino acids: CASSPGQLYEQYF.

This chain uses TRBV20-1 with TRBJ1-5; TRBD1 matches 7 bases. The CDR3 length is 11 residues. The germline V gene encodes CDR1 DFQATT and CDR2 SNEGSKA (reference sequence). The J segment lost 9 bases and the V segment lost 5 bases, leaving 4 bases of the junction unmatched. The DNA for the CDR3 is TGCAGTGCTGGTAGGACAGGGCCCCAGCATTTT. Translated, it gives CSAGRTGPQHF.